The T cell receptor beta chain under discussion was sequenced for a study of T-cell reconstitution after alpha-beta-depleted transplantation in children. This clonotype was seen a handful of times. Its cognate antigen is unknown. Unique molecular identifiers were used to barcode this TCRbeta library. TCRdb called the PCR reads again in MiXCR, with one record for every CDR3 protein. The repertoire has around 600,000 distinct CDR3 sequences, roughly 23% of them found once; the top ten carry approximately 14%. The CDR3 covers 12 residues. The germline V gene has CDR1 DFQATT and CDR2 SNEGSKA (reference sequence). Trimming cost V 6 bases and J 7 bases; bases outside gene matches: 7. Study-wide findings and caveats: High day-60 TCRbeta diversity in some patients came from surviving recipient T cells and thymic progenitors. Reportedly, only several hundred clones from non-depleted graft cells drove alpha-beta T-cell counts at about two months.

This TCR was recovered from a boy less than two years old who had a stem cell transplant for acute myeloid leukemia, so the T cells may come from the graft donor. The genes are TRBV20-1 and TRBJ2-5, with 8 bases lining up with TRBD1. This specimen was PBMCs, mostly from graft donor cells, taken 360 days after TCRalphabeta/CD19-depleted stem cell transplant. The CDR3 region has the DNA TGCAGTGCGTCGACAGGGGTTTTGACCCAGTACTTC. Translating gives CSASTGVLTQYF.